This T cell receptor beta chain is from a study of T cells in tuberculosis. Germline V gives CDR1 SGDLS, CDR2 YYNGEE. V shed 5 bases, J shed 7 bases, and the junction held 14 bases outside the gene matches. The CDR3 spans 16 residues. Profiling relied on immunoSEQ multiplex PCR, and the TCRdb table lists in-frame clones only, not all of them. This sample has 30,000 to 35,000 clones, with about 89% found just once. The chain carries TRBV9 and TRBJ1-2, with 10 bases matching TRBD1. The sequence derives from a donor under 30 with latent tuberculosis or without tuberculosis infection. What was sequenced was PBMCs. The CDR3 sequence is CASRSSVRDRGRGYTF. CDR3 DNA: TGTGCCAGCAGATCGAGCGTCCGGGACAGGGGTCGTGGCTACACCTTC.